Below, 11 T cell receptor beta chains from the same sample are listed, as sequenced in a study of blood T cell repertoires in COVID-19. Data came from immunoSEQ multiplex PCR; TCRdb stores just in-frame clones and leaves some out. The repertoire consists of roughly 520,000 clones, with 85% to 90% occurring once and the leading ten covering 1.5% to 2%. The sequenced material came from PBMCs or T cells enriched from blood (not recorded which). These TCRs come from a middle-aged woman who had recovered from COVID-19.

This sequence joins TRBV5-1 and TRBJ1-2, with D possibly matching TRBD1 (6 bases). The CDR3 loop spans 13 amino acids. Trimming shortened V by 1 base and J by 8 bases, and 12 bases separated the two germline ends. Germline CDR1 is SGHRS and CDR2 is YFSETQ. As DNA, the CDR3 is TGCGCCAGCAGCTTGCTTCAGGGGAGCGGCTACACCTTC. It encodes CASSLLQGSGYTF.

The chain recombines TRBV6-2 or TRBV6-3 with TRBJ2-1; TRBD2 matches at 7 bases. The germline gives CDR1 MNHEY, CDR2 SVGEGT. J lost 2 bases, V lost 3 bases, and 10 bases had no gene match. This CDR3 is 17 amino acids long. CDR3 nucleotide sequence: TGTGCCAGCAGTTATTTATTCAGCCGGGAGGCCTACAATGAGCAGTTCTTC. Encoded protein: CASSYLFSREAYNEQFF.

This rearrangement joins TRBV5-1 to TRBJ1-4; no clear D gene. Trimming stripped 0 bases from V and 7 bases from J, with 13 bases between. Looked up from germline, CDR1 is SGHRS and CDR2 is YFSETQ. The CDR3 is made up of 15 amino acids. CDR3 residues: CASSLAGLDSEKLFF. CDR3 in DNA: TGCGCCAGCAGCTTGGCCGGGTTGGATAGTGAAAAACTGTTTTTT.

The genes are TRBV5-5 and TRBJ1-2, with 8 bases aligning to TRBD1. Germline V CDR1 and CDR2: SGHKS, YYEKEE (reference sequence). V gave up 3 bases and J gave up 4 bases; unmatched junction bases: 2. This CDR3 comprises 13 residues. The CDR3 loop reads CASSSTGAYGYTF. CDR3 DNA sequence: TGTGCCAGCAGCTCGACAGGGGCCTATGGCTACACCTTC. Looking up the rest from reference TRBV5-5 and TRBJ1-2 gives the full variable domain: DAGVTQSPTHLIKTRGQQVTLRCSPISGHKSVSWYQQVLGQGPQFIFQYYEKEERGRGNFPDRFSARQFPNYSSELNVNALLLGDSALYLCASSSTGAYGYTFGSGTRLTVV.

This rearrangement joins TRBV7-2 to TRBJ1-3, with a weak D call TRBD1 (6 bases). The V end was cut by 4 bases, the J end by 3 bases, with 25 bases between. Per germline, CDR1 SGHTA and CDR2 FQGNSA. The CDR3 spans 19 residues. For the CDR3, the DNA is TGTGCCAGCAGCTCCCCGGGAACTTTAGGGGGGGGGCTTGGAAACACCATATATTTT. Its translation: CASSSPGTLGGGLGNTIYF.

The gene calls are TRBV7-9 and TRBJ1-1, with D possibly TRBD1 on 5 matching bases. V dropped 2 bases and J dropped 4 bases, with 23 bases sitting between them. The V gene's germline CDR1 is SEHNR and CDR2 FQNEAQ (reference sequence). The CDR3 is 18 residues long. CDR3: CASSLRRTPGGRGTEAFF. CDR3 DNA sequence: TGTGCCAGCAGCTTAAGACGGACACCTGGGGGGAGGGGCACTGAAGCTTTCTTT. Complete variable domain (other parts from reference TRBV7-9 and TRBJ1-1): DTGVSQNPRHKITKRGQNVTFRCDPISEHNRLYWYRQTLGQGPEFLTYFQNEAQLEKSRLLSDRFSAERPKGSFSTLEIQRTEQGDSAMYLCASSLRRTPGGRGTEAFFGQGTRLTVV.

The J gene is TRBJ2-2, the V gene TRBV27; D might be TRBD1 (6 bases). This CDR3 region has 13 residues. Looked up from germline, CDR1 is MNHEY and CDR2 is SMNVEV (reference sequence). With 5 bases removed from V and 6 bases from J, the gap between germline ends came to 10 bases. In DNA, the CDR3 is TGTGCCAGCAGTATCTGGGGGCCCGGGGAGCTGTTTTTT. It is translated as CASSIWGPGELFF.

V is TRBV29-1 and J is TRBJ2-1, with D uncertain. The CDR3 runs to 13 residues. V was cut by 2 bases and J by 0 bases, with 5 bases left in between. In germline, CDR1 is SQVTM, CDR2 ANQGSEA. CDR3 bases: TGCAGCGTTGAACCATTCTCCTACAATGAGCAGTTCTTC. Translating it yields CSVEPFSYNEQFF.

The J gene is TRBJ1-3, the V gene TRBV7-9; TRBD1 might be the D (6 bases). There are 14 residues in the CDR3. The V end was cut by 8 bases, the J end by 0 bases, with 11 bases between. Germline CDR1 SEHNR, CDR2 FQNEAQ (reference sequence). The CDR3 DNA reads as TGTGCCAGCCGCAGGACAGACTCTGGAAACACCATATATTTT. Translated: CASRRTDSGNTIYF.

CDR3 region: CASSLEGGGRNEQFF. DNA of the CDR3: TGTGCCAGCAGCTTAGAGGGCGGTGGGAGGAATGAGCAGTTCTTC. The chain employs TRBV7-2 and TRBJ2-1; possibly TRBD2 for D (6 bases). The length of the CDR3 is 15 residues. CDR1 is SGHTA and CDR2 is FQGNSA in the germline V gene. The V end was cut by 1 base, the J end by 7 bases, with 14 bases between. Full variable domain (missing parts from reference TRBV7-2 and TRBJ2-1): GAGVSQSPSNKVTEKGKDVELRCDPISGHTALYWYRQSLGQGLEFLIYFQGNSAPDKSGLPSDRFSAERTGGSVSTLTIQRTQQEDSAVYLCASSLEGGGRNEQFFGPGTRLTVL.

V is TRBV24-1 and J is TRBJ2-3; 11 nucleotides match TRBD2. The germline V gene encodes CDR1 KGHDR and CDR2 SFDVKD. The V segment lost 4 bases and the J segment 5 bases; nucleotides outside the gene matches: 4. The CDR3 consists of 15 residues. CDR3 bases: TGTGCCACCAGTGACCCAGGGACTAGCGGAGATACGCAGTATTTT. Encoded protein: CATSDPGTSGDTQYF.